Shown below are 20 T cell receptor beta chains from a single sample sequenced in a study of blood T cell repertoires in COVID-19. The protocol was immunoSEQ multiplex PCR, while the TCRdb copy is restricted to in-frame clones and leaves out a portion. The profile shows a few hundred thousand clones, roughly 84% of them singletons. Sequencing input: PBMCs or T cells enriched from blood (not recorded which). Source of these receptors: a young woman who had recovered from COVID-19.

In nucleotides, the CDR3 is TGTGCCAGCAGCCGGGGACAGCCCTACGAGCAGTACTTC. This gives the protein CASSRGQPYEQYF. The rearrangement uses TRBV7-9 and TRBJ2-7, with 7 bases that match TRBD1. V dropped 5 bases and J dropped 2; count of bases not matched to a gene: 3. CDR3 size: 13 residues. Per the germline V gene, CDR1 is SEHNR and CDR2 is FQNEAQ (reference sequence).

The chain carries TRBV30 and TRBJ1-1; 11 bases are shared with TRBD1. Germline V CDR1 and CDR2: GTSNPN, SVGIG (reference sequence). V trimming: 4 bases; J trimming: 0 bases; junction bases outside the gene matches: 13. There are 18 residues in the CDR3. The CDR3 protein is CAWTPSGTGGWMNTEAFF. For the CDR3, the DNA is TGTGCCTGGACCCCCTCCGGGACAGGGGGATGGATGAACACTGAAGCTTTCTTT.

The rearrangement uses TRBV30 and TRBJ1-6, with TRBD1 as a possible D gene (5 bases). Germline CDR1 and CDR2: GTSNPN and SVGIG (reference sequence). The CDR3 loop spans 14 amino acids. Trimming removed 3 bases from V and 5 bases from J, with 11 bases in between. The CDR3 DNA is TGTGCCTGGAGGTTGGGACTCAATAATTCACCCCTCCACTTT. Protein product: CAWRLGLNNSPLHF.

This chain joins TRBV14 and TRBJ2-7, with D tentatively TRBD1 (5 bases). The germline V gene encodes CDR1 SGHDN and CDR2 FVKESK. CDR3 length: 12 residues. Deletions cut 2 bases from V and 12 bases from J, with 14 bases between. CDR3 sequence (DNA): TGTGCCAGCAGCCAATCTAGACAGAGGTGGTACTTC. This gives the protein CASSQSRQRWYF.

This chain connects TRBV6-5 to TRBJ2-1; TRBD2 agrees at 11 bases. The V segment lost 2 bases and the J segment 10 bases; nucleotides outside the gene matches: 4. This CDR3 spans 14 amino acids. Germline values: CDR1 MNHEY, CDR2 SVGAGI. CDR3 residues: CASSYLASGREQFF. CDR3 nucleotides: TGTGCCAGCAGTTACCTTGCTAGCGGGAGGGAGCAGTTCTTC.

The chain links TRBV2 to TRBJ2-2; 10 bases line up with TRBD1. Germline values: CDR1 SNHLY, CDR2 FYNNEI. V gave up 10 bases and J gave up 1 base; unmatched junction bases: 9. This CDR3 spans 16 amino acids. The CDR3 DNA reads TGTGCCATCGCCGGGACAGGGGCGCTGAACACCGGGGAGCTGTTTTTT. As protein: CAIAGTGALNTGELFF.

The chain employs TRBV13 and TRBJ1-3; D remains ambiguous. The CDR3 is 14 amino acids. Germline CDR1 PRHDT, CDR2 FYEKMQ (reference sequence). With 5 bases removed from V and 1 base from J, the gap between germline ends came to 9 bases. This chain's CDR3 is CASSPSRSGNTIYF. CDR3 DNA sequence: TGTGCCAGCAGCCCCTCCAGATCTGGAAACACCATATATTTT.

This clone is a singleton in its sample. DNA of the CDR3: TGTGCCAGCAGTGACCCAGGACTAGCGGGAGAGACCCAGTACTTC. Its protein is CASSDPGLAGETQYF. The chain uses TRBV2 and TRBJ2-5, with 11 positions matching TRBD2. CDR1 and CDR2 (germline): SNHLY, FYNNEI. The CDR3 has 15 residues. Germline trimming cut 3 bases from V and 4 bases from J; bases unmatched to any gene: 4.

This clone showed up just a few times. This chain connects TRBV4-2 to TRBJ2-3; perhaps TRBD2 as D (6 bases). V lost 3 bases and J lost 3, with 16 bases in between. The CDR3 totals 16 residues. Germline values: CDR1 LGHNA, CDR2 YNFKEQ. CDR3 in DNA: TGTGCCAGCAGCCATGGAGGAGGGCCGTTAACAGATACGCAGTATTTT. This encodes CASSHGGGPLTDTQYF.

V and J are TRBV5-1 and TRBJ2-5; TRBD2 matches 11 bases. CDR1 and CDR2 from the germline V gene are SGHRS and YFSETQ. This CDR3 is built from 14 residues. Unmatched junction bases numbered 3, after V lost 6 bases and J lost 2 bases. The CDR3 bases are TGCGCCAGCACAGCTAGCGGGGGGCAAGAGACCCAGTACTTC. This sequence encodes CASTASGGQETQYF. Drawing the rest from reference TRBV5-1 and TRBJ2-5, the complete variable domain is KAGVTQTPRYLIKTRGQQVTLSCSPISGHRSVSWYQQTPGQGLQFLFEYFSETQRNKGNFPGRFSGRQFSNSRSEMNVSTLELGDSALYLCASTASGGQETQYFGPGTRLLVL.

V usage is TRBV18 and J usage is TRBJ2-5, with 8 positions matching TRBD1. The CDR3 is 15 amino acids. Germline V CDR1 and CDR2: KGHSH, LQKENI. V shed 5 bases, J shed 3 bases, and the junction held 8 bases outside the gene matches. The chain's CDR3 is CASSATGAMKETQYF. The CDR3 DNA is TGTGCCAGCTCAGCGACAGGGGCGATGAAAGAGACCCAGTACTTC. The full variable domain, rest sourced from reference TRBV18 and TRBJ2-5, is NAGVMQNPRHLVRRRGQEARLRCSPMKGHSHVYWYRQLPEEGLKFMVYLQKENIIDESGMPKERFSAEFPKEGPSILRIQQVVRGDSAAYFCASSATGAMKETQYFGPGTRLLVL.

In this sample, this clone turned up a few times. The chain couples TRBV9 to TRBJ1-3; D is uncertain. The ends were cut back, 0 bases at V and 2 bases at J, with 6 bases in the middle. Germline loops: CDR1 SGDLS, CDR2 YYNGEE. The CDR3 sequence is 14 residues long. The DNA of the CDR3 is TGTGCCAGCAGCGTAGGCGGGCCTGGAAACACCATATATTTT. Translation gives CASSVGGPGNTIYF.

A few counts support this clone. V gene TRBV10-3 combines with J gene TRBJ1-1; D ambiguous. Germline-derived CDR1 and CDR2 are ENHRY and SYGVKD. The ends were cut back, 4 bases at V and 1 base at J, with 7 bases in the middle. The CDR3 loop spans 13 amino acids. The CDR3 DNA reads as TGTGCCATCAGTGTCACAGAGAACACTGAAGCTTTCTTT. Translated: CAISVTENTEAFF.

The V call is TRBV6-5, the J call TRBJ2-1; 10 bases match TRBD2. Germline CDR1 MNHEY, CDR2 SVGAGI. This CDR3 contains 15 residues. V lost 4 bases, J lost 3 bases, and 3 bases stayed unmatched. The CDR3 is CASSWTSGVYNEQFF. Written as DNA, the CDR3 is TGTGCCAGCAGTTGGACTAGCGGAGTCTACAATGAGCAGTTCTTC.

The CDR3 spells CASKLAGLSTDTQYF. Written as DNA, the CDR3 is TGCGCCAGCAAACTAGCGGGGTTATCCACAGATACGCAGTATTTT. The chain carries TRBV5-1 and TRBJ2-3, with 10 bases lining up with TRBD2. CDR3 length: 15 amino acids. Germline values: CDR1 SGHRS, CDR2 YFSETQ. V lost 6 bases, J lost 2 bases, and 6 bases stayed unmatched.

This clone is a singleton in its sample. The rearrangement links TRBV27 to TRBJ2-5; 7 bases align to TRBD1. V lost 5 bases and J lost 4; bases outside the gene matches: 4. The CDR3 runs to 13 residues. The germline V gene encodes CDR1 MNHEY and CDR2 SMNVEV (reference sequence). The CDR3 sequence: CASSADRIETQYF. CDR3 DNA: TGTGCCAGCAGTGCGGACAGGATAGAGACCCAGTACTTC.

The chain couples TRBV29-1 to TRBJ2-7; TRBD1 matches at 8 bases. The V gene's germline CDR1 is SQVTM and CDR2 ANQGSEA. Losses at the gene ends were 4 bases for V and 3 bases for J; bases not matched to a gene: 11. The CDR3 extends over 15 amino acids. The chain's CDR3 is CSVGGWAGGIYEQYF. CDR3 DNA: TGCAGCGTTGGCGGTTGGGCAGGGGGCATCTACGAGCAGTACTTC.

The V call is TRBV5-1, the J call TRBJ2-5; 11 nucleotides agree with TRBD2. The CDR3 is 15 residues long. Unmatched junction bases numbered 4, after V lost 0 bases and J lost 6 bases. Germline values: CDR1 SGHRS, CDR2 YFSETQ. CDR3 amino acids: CASSLETSGRKTQYF. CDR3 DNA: TGCGCCAGCAGCTTGGAAACTAGCGGGAGAAAGACCCAGTACTTC.

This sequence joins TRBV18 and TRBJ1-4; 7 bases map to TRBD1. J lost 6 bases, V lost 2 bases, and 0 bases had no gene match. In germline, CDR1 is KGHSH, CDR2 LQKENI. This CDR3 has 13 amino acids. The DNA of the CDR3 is TGTGCCAGCTCACCAACAGGGGATGAAAAACTGTTTTTT. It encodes CASSPTGDEKLFF. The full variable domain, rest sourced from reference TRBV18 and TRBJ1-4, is NAGVMQNPRHLVRRRGQEARLRCSPMKGHSHVYWYRQLPEEGLKFMVYLQKENIIDESGMPKERFSAEFPKEGPSILRIQQVVRGDSAAYFCASSPTGDEKLFFGSGTQLSVL.

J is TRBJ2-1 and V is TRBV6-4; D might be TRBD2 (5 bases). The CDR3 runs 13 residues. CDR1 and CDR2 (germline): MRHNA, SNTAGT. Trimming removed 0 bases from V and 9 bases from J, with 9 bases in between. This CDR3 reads CASSDSRGSEQFF. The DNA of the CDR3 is TGTGCCAGCAGTGACTCGCGAGGGTCTGAGCAGTTCTTC.